This passage covers 13 T cell receptor beta chains from one sample sequenced in a study of blood T cell repertoires in COVID-19. Method: immunoSEQ multiplex PCR; TCRdb's copy keeps in-frame clones and lacks some. Of roughly 150,000 clones in the sample, 80% were seen once. The specimen was peripheral blood. These receptors all come from a woman aged 45-65 years with acute or convalescent COVID-19.

The rearrangement links TRBV24-1 to TRBJ1-4; no firm D call. From germline, CDR1 is KGHDR and CDR2 SFDVKD. Trimming took 2 bases from V and 7 from J, leaving 13 bases between them. The CDR3 runs 15 residues. CDR3 sequence (DNA): TGTGCCACCAGTGATTCGACGGGAGGAACTGAAAAACTGTTTTTT. Its protein is CATSDSTGGTEKLFF.

The chain has TRBV7-9 and TRBJ2-1, with D possibly matching TRBD2 (5 bases). This CDR3 comprises 14 residues. CDR1 is SEHNR and CDR2 is FQNEAQ in the germline V gene (reference sequence). The V end lost 3 bases, the J end lost 6 bases, and 12 bases lay between the germline ends. This CDR3 is CASSFKTTPNEQFF. The CDR3 DNA sequence: TGTGCCAGCAGCTTTAAGACTACGCCCAATGAGCAGTTCTTC.

The chain links TRBV6-2 or TRBV6-3 to TRBJ2-3; 7 nucleotides match TRBD1. The germline V gene encodes CDR1 MNHEY and CDR2 SVGEGT. V lost 6 bases to trimming and J lost 0 bases; unmatched junction nucleotides: 9. The CDR3 contains 16 residues. This CDR3 is CASSRQGTASTDTQYF. CDR3 sequence (DNA): TGTGCCAGCAGCCGGCAGGGGACAGCTAGCACAGATACGCAGTATTTT.

V and J are TRBV12-3 or TRBV12-4 and TRBJ1-4; the match to TRBD1 covers 7 bases. The CDR3 runs to 13 residues. Germline trimming cut 6 bases from V and 8 bases from J; bases unmatched to any gene: 6. CDR3 sequence reads: CASSVLQGEKLFF. The CDR3 coding sequence is TGTGCCAGCAGCGTCCTACAGGGGGAAAAACTGTTTTTT.

This rearrangement joins TRBV6-2 or TRBV6-3 to TRBJ2-2; D not certain. Germline assignment: CDR1 MNHEY and CDR2 SVGEGT. V was clipped by 6 bases and J by 1 base, with 9 bases between them. CDR3 size: 14 residues. The CDR3 DNA follows: TGTGCCAGCAGCCCAAGTAGGAACACCGGGGAGCTGTTTTTT. This sequence encodes CASSPSRNTGELFF.

V gene TRBV12-3 or TRBV12-4 combines with J gene TRBJ2-3; D gene uncertain. The CDR3 sequence is 13 residues long. In nucleotides, the CDR3 is TGTGCGACCTCGGGTCCAAACACAGATACGCAGTATTTT. Translation: CATSGPNTDTQYF.

V gene TRBV9 combines with J gene TRBJ1-6; D perhaps matches TRBD1 (6 bases). The germline CDR1 and CDR2 sequences are SGDLS and YYNGEE. CDR3 length equals 15 residues. V lost 4 bases and J lost 10, with 18 bases in between. In DNA, the CDR3 is TGTGCCAGCAGCACCCGACAGGCCCCGGGATCACCCCTCCACTTT. Encoded protein: CASSTRQAPGSPLHF. Together with reference TRBV9 and TRBJ1-6, the CDR3 gives the full variable domain: DSGVTQTPKHLITATGQRVTLRCSPRSGDLSVYWYQQSLDQGLQFLIQYYNGEERAKGNILERFSAQQFPDLHSELNLSSLELGDSALYFCASSTRQAPGSPLHFGNGTRLTVT.

The chain couples TRBV18 to TRBJ2-5; D call uncertain. The CDR3 is made up of 13 amino acids. With 2 bases removed from V and 2 bases from J, the gap between germline ends came to 6 bases. Germline V gene data show CDR1 as KGHSH and CDR2 as LQKENI. The CDR3 loop is CASSPNGQETQYF. The CDR3 coding sequence is TGTGCCAGCTCACCAAACGGTCAAGAGACCCAGTACTTC. Based on the CDR3 plus reference TRBV18 and TRBJ2-5, the full variable domain is NAGVMQNPRHLVRRRGQEARLRCSPMKGHSHVYWYRQLPEEGLKFMVYLQKENIIDESGMPKERFSAEFPKEGPSILRIQQVVRGDSAAYFCASSPNGQETQYFGPGTRLLVL.

The V and J genes are TRBV19 and TRBJ1-2, with a possible D match to TRBD1 (5 bases). The CDR3 is 14 residues long. Trimming removed 6 bases at V and 2 bases at J, with 13 bases between. The germline V gene has CDR1 LNHDA and CDR2 SQIVND (reference sequence). CDR3 in DNA: TGTGCCAGTAGCCCAGAAGGGGCGAACTATGGCTACACCTTC. Its protein product is CASSPEGANYGYTF. The complete variable domain, with remaining parts taken from reference TRBV19 and TRBJ1-2, reads DGGITQSPKYLFRKEGQNVTLSCEQNLNHDAMYWYRQDPGQGLRLIYYSQIVNDFQKGDIAEGYSVSREKKESFPLTVTSAQKNPTAFYLCASSPEGANYGYTFGSGTRLTVV.

This chain joins TRBV5-1 and TRBJ2-7; 9 nucleotides agree with TRBD1. Trimming removed 3 bases from V and 5 bases from J; junction bases left unmatched: 9. Germline CDR1 is SGHRS and CDR2 is YFSETQ. This CDR3 contains 15 residues. CDR3 region: CASSWQGQGADEQYF. The CDR3 nucleotides are TGCGCCAGCAGCTGGCAGGGACAGGGAGCCGACGAGCAGTACTTC.

This clone was seen a single time. The chain is built from TRBV2 and TRBJ1-1, with D unclear. V lost 8 bases and J lost 2, with 12 bases in between. The CDR3 has 13 residues. Germline loops: CDR1 SNHLY, CDR2 FYNNEI. The CDR3 spells CASVTEINTEAFF. The CDR3, as DNA: TGTGCCAGCGTCACAGAGATCAACACTGAAGCTTTCTTT.

This CDR3 is CASSSGQGAEKLFF. The DNA for the CDR3 is TGTGCCAGCAGCTCCGGACAGGGAGCTGAAAAACTGTTTTTT. This chain connects TRBV7-3 to TRBJ1-4; 8 positions match TRBD1. CDR3 length: 14 amino acids. J was trimmed by 7 bases and V by 4 bases; bases with no gene match: 5. In germline, CDR1 is SGHTA, CDR2 FQGTGA.

This clone was counted between two and nine times. The chain couples TRBV19 to TRBJ2-7, with unresolved D. Germline values: CDR1 LNHDA, CDR2 SQIVND (reference sequence). Trimming stripped 3 bases from V and 0 bases from J, with 9 bases between. The CDR3 contains 14 residues. CDR3 sequence: CASSIRVDSYEQYF. The DNA of the CDR3 is TGTGCCAGTAGTATCCGGGTCGACTCCTACGAGCAGTACTTC.